This TCR beta chain came from a study of T cell responses to AZD1222 COVID-19 vaccine. Study conclusions and caveats: Repertoire sampling was restricted to post-peak T cell response timepoints.

Sequencing was performed with immunoSEQ multiplex PCR; in TCRdb, only in-frame clones are kept and a portion is missing. The sample holds approximately 170,000 clones; roughly 92% are singletons and the top ten take 5.1%. A note on this clone: Its antigen is still unknown.

This CDR3 spans 15 amino acids. CDR1 and CDR2 (germline): SGHAT, FQNNGV. The V end was cut by 0 bases, the J end by 1 base, with 7 bases between. The chain has TRBV11-2 and TRBJ2-1; D unclear. The sample here was peripheral blood, taken 28 days after the second AZD1222 dose. This TCR derives from an adult who received the AZD1222 COVID-19 vaccine. The CDR3 coding sequence is TGTGCCAGCAGCTTAGAACGTTGGTCCTACAATGAGCAGTTCTTC. This encodes CASSLERWSYNEQFF.